The rows below give T cell receptor beta chains drawn from one sample of a study of blood T cells in healthy people across ages. In TCRdb, the 5' RACE reads were re-called with MiXCR into one record per CDR3 protein. This sample yields 350,000 to 450,000 distinct CDR3 sequences, of which approximately 47% are seen a single time; 45% to 55% belongs to the top ten. The sequencing input was blood. All receptors derive from a man between 60 and 75 years old in good health. The CDR3 runs from the conserved cysteine through the conserved F or W. Rows give clone size only sometimes, using once, few, many, or a class for an expanded clone.

len | abundance | v_gene | CDR3aa
15 | . | TRBV3-1 | CASSRGQGLTDTQYF
16 | many | TRBV28 | CASTTWGAGEADTQYF
15 | once | TRBV6-5 | CASSASVSPGYEQYF
11 | few | TRBV20-1 | CSARPDTEAFF
14 | few | TRBV7-8 | CASSLDAWSYEQYF
13 | . | TRBV20-1 | CSARGRANSPLHF
14 | . | TRBV29-1 | CSVEGVEGPFGYTF
15 | . | TRBV5-1 | CASSGGQGVYNKQYF
16 | . | TRBV20-1 | CSARDSARGSPYEQYF
16 | . | TRBV28 | CASSSPGQLDSYEQYF
14 | . | TRBV6-5 | CASSDGPGRDTQYF
15 | many | TRBV7-2 | CASSPPRGGSDTQYF
15 | . | TRBV29-1 | CSAGGEGGATDTQYF
12 | . | TRBV28 | CAANGGRYEQYF
14 | . | TRBV2 | CASSDWTGGHEQYF
15 | many | TRBV20-1 | CSARDWRDRNQPQHF
16 | many | TRBV6-2/TRBV6-3 | CASSSFPGDRDYGYTF
16 | . | TRBV25-1 | CASLPGQGATSEKLFF
14 | . | TRBV20-1 | CSALRDNFNYGYTF
13 | . | TRBV29-1 | CSVVPGQGAEQYF
18 | . | TRBV4-1 | CASSQGTKWGAGDTEAFF
15 | once | TRBV25-1 | CASSERTGVTGELFF
14 | . | TRBV29-1 | CSVVLEGTYNEQFF
12 | many | TRBV20-1 | CSASGTGYEQYF
15 | . | TRBV5-6 | CASSLAPSAYCQQYF
16 | . | TRBV4-2 | CASSQDYRGGVDTQYF
17 | . | TRBV7-2 | CASSLDLGASGNQPQHF
12 | . | TRBV7-2 | CASSFYANTQYF
18 | many | TRBV20-1 | CSARDSTSTRSYNSPLHF
14 | . | TRBV28 | CASSSSGRASEQFF
13 | . | TRBV4-1 | CASSQEGAGTQYF
17 | . | TRBV5-1 | CASSLTLAGANTGELFF
14 | . | TRBV20-1 | CSASPGLGTGELFF
19 | . | TRBV5-1 | CASSLVVSGTSGPQETQYF
14 | . | TRBV11-2 | CASNPPGNQETQYF
12 | few | TRBV7-9 | CASSPEHYGYTF
16 | . | TRBV11-3 | CASSPKGDSSYNEQYF